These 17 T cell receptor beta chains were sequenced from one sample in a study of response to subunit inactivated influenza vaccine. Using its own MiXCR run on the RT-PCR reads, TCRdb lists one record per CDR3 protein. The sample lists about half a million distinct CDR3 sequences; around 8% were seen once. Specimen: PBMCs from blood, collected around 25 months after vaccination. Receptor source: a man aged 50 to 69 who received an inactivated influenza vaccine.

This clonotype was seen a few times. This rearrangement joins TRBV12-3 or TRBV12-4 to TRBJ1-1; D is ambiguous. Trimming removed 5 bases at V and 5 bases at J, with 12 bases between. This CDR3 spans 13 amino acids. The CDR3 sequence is CASSPSVGTEAFF. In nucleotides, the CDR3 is TGTGCCAGCAGTCCCTCGGTTGGAACTGAAGCTTTCTTT.

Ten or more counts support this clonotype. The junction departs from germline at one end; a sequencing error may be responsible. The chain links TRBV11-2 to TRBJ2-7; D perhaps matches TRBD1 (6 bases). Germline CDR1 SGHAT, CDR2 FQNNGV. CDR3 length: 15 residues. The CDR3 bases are TGTGCCAGCAGCTTAGCCCCGGACAGATCCTACGAGCAGCACTTC. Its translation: CASSLAPDRSYEQHF.

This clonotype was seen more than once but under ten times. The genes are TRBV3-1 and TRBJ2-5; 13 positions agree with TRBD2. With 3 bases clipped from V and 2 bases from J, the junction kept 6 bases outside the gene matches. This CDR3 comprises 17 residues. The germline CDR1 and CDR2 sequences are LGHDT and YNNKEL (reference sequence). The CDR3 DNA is TGTGCCAGCAGCCACAGGACTAGCGGGGGAGTACAAGAGACCCAGTACTTC. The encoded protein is CASSHRTSGGVQETQYF.

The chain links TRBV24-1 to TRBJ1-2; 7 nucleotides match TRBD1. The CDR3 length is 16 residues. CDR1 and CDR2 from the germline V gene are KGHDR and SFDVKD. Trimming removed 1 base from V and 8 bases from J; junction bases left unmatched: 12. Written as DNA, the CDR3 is TGTGCCACCAGTGATTTTCGAACAGGGGACATGAGCGGCTACACCTTC. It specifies CATSDFRTGDMSGYTF.

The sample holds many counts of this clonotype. CDR3 in DNA: TGTGCCAGCAGCCTCTCCCCGGGACTAGCGGGATACACAGATACGCAGTATTTT. Translation: CASSLSPGLAGYTDTQYF. The genes are TRBV4-2 and TRBJ2-3; 13 bases fit TRBD2. The germline gives CDR1 LGHNA, CDR2 YNFKEQ. The CDR3 consists of 18 residues. The junction had 9 bases not matched to a gene; V was cut back by 4 bases and J by 2 bases.

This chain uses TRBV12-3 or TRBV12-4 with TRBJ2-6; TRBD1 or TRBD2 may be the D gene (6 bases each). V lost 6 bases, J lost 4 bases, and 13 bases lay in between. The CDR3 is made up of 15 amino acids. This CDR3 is CASSPGATGANVLTF. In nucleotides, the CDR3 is TGTGCCAGCAGCCCGGGGGCTACAGGGGCCAACGTCCTGACTTTC.

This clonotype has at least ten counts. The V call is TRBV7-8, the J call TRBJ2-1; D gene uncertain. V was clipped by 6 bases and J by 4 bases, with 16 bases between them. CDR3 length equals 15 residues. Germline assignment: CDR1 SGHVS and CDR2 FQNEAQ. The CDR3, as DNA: TGTGCCAGCAGTTCCGTAGAGGTGAGGTACAATGAGCAGTTCTTC. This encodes CASSSVEVRYNEQFF.

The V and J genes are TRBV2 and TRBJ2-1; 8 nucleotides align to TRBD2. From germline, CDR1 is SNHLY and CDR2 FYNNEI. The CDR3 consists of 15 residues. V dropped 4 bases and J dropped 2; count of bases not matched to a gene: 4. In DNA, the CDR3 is TGTGCCAGCAGTGGGGGACTAGGGCCCTACAATGAGCAGTTCTTC. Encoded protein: CASSGGLGPYNEQFF.

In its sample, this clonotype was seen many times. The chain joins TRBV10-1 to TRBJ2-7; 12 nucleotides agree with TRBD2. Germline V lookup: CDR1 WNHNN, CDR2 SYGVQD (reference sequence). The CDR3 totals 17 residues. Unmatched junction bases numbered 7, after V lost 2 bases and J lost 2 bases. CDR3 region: CASSEVSTSGGPYEQYF. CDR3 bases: TGCGCCAGCAGTGAGGTATCGACTAGCGGGGGACCCTACGAGCAGTACTTC.

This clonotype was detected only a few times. CDR3 in amino acids: CSARGSGLAGSSTDTQYF. In DNA, the CDR3 is TGCAGTGCTAGAGGGTCGGGACTAGCGGGATCTAGCACAGATACGCAGTATTTT. The chain uses TRBV20-1 and TRBJ2-3, with 13 bases that match TRBD2. In germline, CDR1 is DFQATT, CDR2 SNEGSKA (reference sequence). The length of the CDR3 is 18 residues. V lost 1 base and J lost 0; bases outside the gene matches: 7.

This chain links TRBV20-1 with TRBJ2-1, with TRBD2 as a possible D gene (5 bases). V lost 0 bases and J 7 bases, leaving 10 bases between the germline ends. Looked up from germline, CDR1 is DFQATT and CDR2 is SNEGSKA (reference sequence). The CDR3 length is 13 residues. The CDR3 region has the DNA TGCAGTGCTAGAGATCTCAGAGGGAATGAGCAGTTCTTC. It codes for CSARDLRGNEQFF.

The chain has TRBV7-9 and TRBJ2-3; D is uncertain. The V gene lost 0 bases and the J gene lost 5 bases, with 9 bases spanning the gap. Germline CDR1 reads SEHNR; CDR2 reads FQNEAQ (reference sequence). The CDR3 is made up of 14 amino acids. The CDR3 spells CASSLAQREDTQYF. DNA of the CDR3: TGTGCCAGCAGCTTAGCCCAAAGGGAAGATACGCAGTATTTT.

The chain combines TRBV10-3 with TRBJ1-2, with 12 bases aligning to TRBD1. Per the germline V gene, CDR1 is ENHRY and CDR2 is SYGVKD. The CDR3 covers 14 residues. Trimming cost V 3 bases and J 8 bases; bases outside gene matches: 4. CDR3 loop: CAISEVGQGAGYTF. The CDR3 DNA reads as TGTGCCATCAGTGAAGTGGGACAGGGGGCCGGCTACACCTTC.

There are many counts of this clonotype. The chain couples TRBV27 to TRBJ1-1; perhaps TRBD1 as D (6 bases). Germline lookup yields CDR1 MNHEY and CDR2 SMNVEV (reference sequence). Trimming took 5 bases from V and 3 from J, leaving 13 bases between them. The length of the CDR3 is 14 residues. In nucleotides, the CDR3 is TGTGCCAGCAGTCCCCGGCCAGGGGACACTGAAGCTTTCTTT. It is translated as CASSPRPGDTEAFF.

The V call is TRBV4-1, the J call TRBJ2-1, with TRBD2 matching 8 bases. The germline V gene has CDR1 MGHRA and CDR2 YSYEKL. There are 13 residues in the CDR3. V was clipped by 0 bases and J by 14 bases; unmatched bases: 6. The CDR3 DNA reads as TGCGCCAGCAGCCAAGATTCCTGGACTAGCAAGTTCTTC. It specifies CASSQDSWTSKFF.

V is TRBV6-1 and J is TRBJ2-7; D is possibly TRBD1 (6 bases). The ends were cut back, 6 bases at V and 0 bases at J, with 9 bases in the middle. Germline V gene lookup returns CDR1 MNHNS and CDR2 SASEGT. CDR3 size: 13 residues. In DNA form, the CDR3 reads TGTGCCAGCAGACGACAGGCCTCCTACGAGCAGTACTTC. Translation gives CASRRQASYEQYF.

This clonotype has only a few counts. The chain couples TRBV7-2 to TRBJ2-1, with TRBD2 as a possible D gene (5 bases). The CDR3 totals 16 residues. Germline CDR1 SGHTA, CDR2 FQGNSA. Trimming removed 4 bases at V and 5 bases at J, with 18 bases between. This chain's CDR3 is CASSSAGLSHNNEQFF. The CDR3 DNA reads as TGTGCCAGCAGCTCAGCCGGACTGTCCCACAACAATGAGCAGTTCTTC. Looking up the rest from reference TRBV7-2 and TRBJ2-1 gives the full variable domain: GAGVSQSPSNKVTEKGKDVELRCDPISGHTALYWYRQSLGQGLEFLIYFQGNSAPDKSGLPSDRFSAERTGGSVSTLTIQRTQQEDSAVYLCASSSAGLSHNNEQFFGPGTRLTVL.